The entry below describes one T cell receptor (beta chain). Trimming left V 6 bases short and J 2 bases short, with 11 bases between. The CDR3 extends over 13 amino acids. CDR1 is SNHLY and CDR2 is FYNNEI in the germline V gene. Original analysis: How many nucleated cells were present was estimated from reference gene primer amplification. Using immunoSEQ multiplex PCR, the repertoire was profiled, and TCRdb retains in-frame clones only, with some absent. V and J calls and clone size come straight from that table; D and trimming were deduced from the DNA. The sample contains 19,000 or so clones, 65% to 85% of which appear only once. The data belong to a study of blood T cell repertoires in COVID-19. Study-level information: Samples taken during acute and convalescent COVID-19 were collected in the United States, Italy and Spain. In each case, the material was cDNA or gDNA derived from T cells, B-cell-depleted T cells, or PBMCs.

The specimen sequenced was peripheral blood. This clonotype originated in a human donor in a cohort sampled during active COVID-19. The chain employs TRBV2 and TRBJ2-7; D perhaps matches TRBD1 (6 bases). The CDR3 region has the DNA TGTGCCAGCAGAGAGACAGGAGCCTACGAGCAGTACTTC. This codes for CASRETGAYEQYF. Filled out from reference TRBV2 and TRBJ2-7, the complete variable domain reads EPEVTQTPSHQVTQMGQEVILRCVPISNHLYFYWYRQILGQKVEFLVSFYNNEISEKSEIFDDQFSVERPDGSNFTLKIRSTKLEDSAMYFCASRETGAYEQYFGPGTRLTVT.